This T cell receptor (beta chain) was captured in a study of patients and donors after allogeneic stem cell transplantation. TCRdb redid the calling of the RT-PCR reads with MiXCR, one entry per CDR3 protein. The sample includes about 96,000 distinct CDR3 sequences, around 48% of them seen just once. The V gene's germline CDR1 is SQVTM and CDR2 ANQGSEA. Trimming took 7 bases from V and 5 from J; bases not matched to a gene: 5. This CDR3 contains 12 residues. The genes are TRBV29-1 and TRBJ2-5; 9 nucleotides match TRBD2. The TCR sequence derives from a human donor who was either an allogeneic HSCT recipient or a stem cell or donor lymphocyte infusion donor (not recorded which). It is not recorded whose cells these are; they may come from a transplant donor. The material sequenced was blood, either unsorted or a sorted T cell fraction (not recorded which). The CDR3: CSDSGSGETQYF. In DNA, the CDR3 is TGCAGCGATAGCGGGAGTGGTGAGACCCAGTACTTC. The entire variable domain, with the rest obtained from reference TRBV29-1 and TRBJ2-5, is as follows: SAVISQKPSRDICQRGTSLTIQCQVDSQVTMMFWYRQQPGQSLTLIATANQGSEATYESGFVIDKFPISRPNLTFSTLTVSNMSPEDSSIYLCSDSGSGETQYFGPGTRLLVL.